Presented here are 7 T cell receptor beta chains from one specimen sequenced in a study of T cell repertoires in cytomegalovirus infection. MiXCR was run by TCRdb on the reads, yielding one entry per CDR3 protein. This repertoire shows 450,000 to 600,000 distinct CDR3 sequences, 10% to 12% found once; its top ten account for roughly a tenth. Sequenced material: PBMCs. These receptors all come from a human donor in good health (CMV status not recorded). Some clones in this sample may be carry-over from other donors' samples.

This clonotype showed up just a few times. The genes are TRBV20-1 and TRBJ1-5; 7 positions match TRBD1. V lost 3 bases to trimming and J lost 1 base; unmatched junction nucleotides: 6. The CDR3 extends over 15 amino acids. Germline V gives CDR1 DFQATT, CDR2 SNEGSKA (reference sequence). The CDR3 DNA reads TGCAGTGCTAGCGCAGCAGGGGGAAGCAATCAGCCCCAGCATTTT. It yields the protein CSASAAGGSNQPQHF.

This clonotype turned up a few times. The V call is TRBV29-1, the J call TRBJ2-7; possibly TRBD1 or TRBD2 for D (5 bases each). CDR3 length equals 12 residues. Per germline, CDR1 SQVTM and CDR2 ANQGSEA. V lost 1 base, J lost 8 bases, and 12 bases lay in between. The CDR3 nucleotides are TGCAGCGTTGAAGTTAGGGGAGCGAAGCAGTACTTC. It codes for CSVEVRGAKQYF.

This clonotype was detected many times. The genes are TRBV6-1 and TRBJ2-3, with 9 bases matching TRBD2. Germline V gene lookup returns CDR1 MNHNS and CDR2 SASEGT. There are 16 residues in the CDR3. The ends lost 6 bases at V and 2 bases at J; junction bases unmatched: 9. The CDR3 here is CASRRSTSGYTDTQYF. The CDR3 coding sequence is TGTGCCAGCAGACGGTCGACTAGCGGATACACAGATACGCAGTATTTT.

This clonotype was seen at least ten times. The rearrangement uses TRBV19 and TRBJ1-2; 9 nucleotides align to TRBD1. Germline V lookup: CDR1 LNHDA, CDR2 SQIVND (reference sequence). J gave up 2 bases and V 3 bases, and 1 base lay outside the gene matches. The length of the CDR3 is 14 residues. The CDR3 reads CASSIGTGNYGYTF. The CDR3 DNA sequence: TGTGCCAGTAGTATCGGGACAGGGAACTATGGCTACACCTTC.

This clonotype was detected ten times or more. V gene TRBV7-9 combines with J gene TRBJ1-1, with TRBD1 identical over 8 bases. Germline V gene data show CDR1 as SEHNR and CDR2 as FQNEAQ (reference sequence). The CDR3 has 14 amino acids. Losses at the gene ends were 6 bases for V and 2 bases for J; bases not matched to a gene: 5. This CDR3 reads CASRPGQGNTEAFF. As DNA, the CDR3 is TGTGCCAGCAGGCCTGGACAGGGAAACACTGAAGCTTTCTTT.

This clonotype was recorded a few times. V gene TRBV5-1 combines with J gene TRBJ2-1; no clear D. The CDR3 totals 16 residues. Trimming left V 2 bases short and J 3 bases short, with 15 bases between. Germline V gene data show CDR1 as SGHRS and CDR2 as YFSETQ. This CDR3 reads CASSFTPKVGYNEQFF. In DNA form, the CDR3 reads TGCGCCAGCAGCTTTACCCCTAAGGTCGGCTACAATGAGCAGTTCTTC.

This clonotype was observed at least ten times. The V call is TRBV7-8, the J call TRBJ1-6, with TRBD1 identical over 7 bases. Germline CDR1 reads SGHVS; CDR2 reads FQNEAQ. The CDR3 consists of 17 residues. J lost 2 bases, V lost 5 bases, and 9 bases had no gene match. The CDR3 loop reads CASSRFDRVTYNSPLHF. The DNA for the CDR3 is TGTGCCAGCAGCCGTTTCGACAGGGTAACCTATAATTCACCCCTCCACTTT.